Included here is one TCR beta chain sequence, with context. This clonotype was picked up many times. The antigen this receptor binds is unknown. The record has no base qualities; no much larger clone is one base away. Including cysteine and phenylalanine, the CDR3 has 9 amino acids. The read is trimmed to its CDR3 DNA, 27 bases read in frame from base 1. V and J lose 6 bases and 5 bases, and a span of 4 bases separates them. CDR1 and CDR2 (DFQATT, SNEGSKA) derive from the germline V gene (reference sequence). The data are from a study of T cells in Graves' hyperthyroidism and ophthalmopathy (dated by TCRdb to the late 2010s). Concerning the study at large: Peripheral blood was collected at initial diagnosis, before any treatment. An independent validation cohort of fewer than 20 hyperthyroidism patients and approximately 15 patients who later progressed to ophthalmopathy tested prospective prediction of ophthalmopathy. Following sampling, methimazole starting at 30 mg daily was given to hyperthyroidism patients, and high-dose intravenous methylprednisolone was given to ophthalmopathy patients. In about 6 Graves' hyperthyroidism patients, the study also compared T-cell repertoires from thyroid tissue with T-cell repertoires from blood. According to the paper, TCR Vbeta CDR3 sequencing was carried out on 135 peripheral blood samples, which came from 40 to 45 ophthalmopathy, under 80 hyperthyroidism and roughly 17 progressor patients. To identify TCR V-J signatures that set the groups apart, the researchers used a discovery cohort of 100 patients, made up of 43 with Graves' ophthalmopathy and 55 to 65 with stable Graves' hyperthyroidism. The 100 or so discovery patients were divided at random into training and test sets in a 7:3 ratio.

The TCR beta CDR3 regions were amplified from the RNA transcripts. A first-round RT-PCR of the TCR CDR3 used the HTBI primer set with the Qiagen OneStep RT-PCR kit. A second multiplex PCR round built the libraries, followed by size selection and purification. Sequencing of the libraries was done on an Illumina HiSeq2000 using paired-end 100 bp reads. As for the authors' bioinformatics: Raw data were processed with SOAPnuke, discarding reads with adapters, uncalled bases, mean Phred below 15, or no exact constant-primer or identifier match. COPE v1.2.5 was used to merge the high-quality paired reads, and each unique nucleotide sequence was defined as a clonotype. MiTCR v1.1 was used to align the clonotypes against IMGT TRBV, TRBD and TRBJ reference segments. The analysis was restricted to V-J combinations with a frequency above 0.0001, which together covered 99.2% of the repertoires. A TCS score was defined as the ratio of F50 (clonal expansion) to E x V (chaos), with BLOSUM62-based TCRdist applied between CDR3 peptides within each V-J. Welch's t-statistics and random forest reduced 500 to 550 V-J features to 13, which were used in a naive Bayes classifier (R e1071). TCRdb reworked the public reads: Q25 trimming with fastp, MiXCR clone assembly, productive beta chains retained. Entries are consolidated by CDR3 protein sequence, retaining the most common genes and DNA. The V and J calls and clone size come from TCRdb's table, not from the authors' own analysis. Counted in this sample were fewer than 250,000 distinct CDR3 sequences; about 25% of them appeared once. The ten largest make up roughly 32% of the sample.

Broader findings and caveats from the paper: No statistical method was used to fix the sample size in advance, and group allocation was not hidden from the investigators. In validation, the model predicted progression to ophthalmopathy with roughly 70% sensitivity and approximately 72% specificity, a median of 6.5 months before onset. Most expanded thyroid clonotypes (frequency above 0.001) were also found in blood, which suggests that blood repertoires may mirror thyroid immune responses. A model built on a 13 V-J signature distinguished ophthalmopathy from stable hyperthyroidism, reaching roughly 88% sensitivity and about 81% specificity in cross-validation and 80%/75% in testing.

Moderately to severely active disease, a Clinical Activity Score of at least 3, a NOSPECS grade of at least 4, and a duration under 3 months were present in ophthalmopathy patients. Exclusion was applied to patients with uncontrolled infections, other autoimmune diseases, pregnancy or lactation. Diagnoses relied on clinical symptoms, serum thyroxine and TRAb, thyroid ultrasound and orbital computed tomography. PBMCs were isolated from 10 ml of fresh peripheral blood by Ficoll-Paque density gradient centrifugation. Total RNA was extracted with Trizol reagent, and quality was checked on an Agilent 2100 Bioanalyzer.

The chain was built from TRBV20-1 and TRBJ2-5, with the D segment identity uncertain. Sequencing input: blood. The receptor was derived from a woman aged 40 to 55 with Graves' ophthalmopathy. The DNA sequence is as follows: TGCAGTGCCGAGGAGACCCAGTACTTC. Its translation is CSAEETQYF.